This T cell receptor (beta chain) appears in the sequencing data of a study of regulatory T cells in long-lasting Graves disease. Time point in this sample: newly diagnosed GD, antithyroid drugs for less than 3 months. TCR sequences were obtained from RNA taken from PBMCs. The CDR3 totals 14 residues. Germline values: CDR1 DFQATT, CDR2 SNEGSKA (reference sequence). The V gene end was trimmed by 6 bases and the J gene end by 4 bases; junction bases not matched to a gene: 11. In building TCR beta libraries, iRepertoire HTBI primers were used together with Arm-PCR of CDR3 regions. One entry per CDR3 protein, called by TCRdb with MiXCR from the multiplex PCR reads. Here the sample spans around 500,000 distinct CDR3 sequences, 15% to 20% being singletons. This clonotype was seen repeatedly, ten times or more. Another study also made use of these data, one on T cells in Graves' hyperthyroidism and ophthalmopathy.

The source material was peripheral blood mononuclear cells (PBMCs), sampled at new diagnosis, from a patient treated with antithyroid drugs. The TCR originated in a woman aged 35 to 59 with Graves disease. The genes are TRBV20-1 and TRBJ2-7; 8 bases are a match to TRBD1. The CDR3: CSATTGTGLYEQYF. The CDR3 DNA reads as TGCAGTGCCACTACCGGGACAGGACTATACGAGCAGTACTTC.